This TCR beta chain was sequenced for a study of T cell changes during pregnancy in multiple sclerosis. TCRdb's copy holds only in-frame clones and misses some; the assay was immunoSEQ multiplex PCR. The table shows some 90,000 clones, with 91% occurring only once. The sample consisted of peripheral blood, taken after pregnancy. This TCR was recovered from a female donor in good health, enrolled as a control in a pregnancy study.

As DNA, the CDR3 is TGTGCCAGCAGTTACAGGGCAGGGGAGGGGGATGAGCAGTTCTTC. Translation: CASSYRAGEGDEQFF. This rearrangement joins TRBV6-6 to TRBJ2-1, with TRBD2 as a possible D gene (7 bases). This CDR3 region has 15 residues. V was trimmed by 2 bases and J by 8 bases, leaving 16 bases between them. Germline V CDR1 and CDR2: MNHNY, SVGAGI (reference sequence).